This TCR beta chain was sequenced in a study of cytomegalovirus exposure and HLA in healthy donors. For the study at large: Within the Caucasian-associated ancestry cluster were about 81% of the approximately 400 genotyped donors.

To note about this clone: Its antigen is currently unknown.

Donors counted as nominally healthy when sampled, yet unrecorded immune exposures were likely. Germline values: CDR1 MDHEN, CDR2 SYDVKM. This CDR3 is 13 amino acids long. Trimming left V 5 bases short and J 8 bases short, with 10 bases between. Whole-study results and caveats: Immune exposure data for these donors was limited to CMV serostatus. Later analysis showed TCR association rates varying by HLA locus, highest for DRB1 and lowest for HLA-C.

Primers included in the PCR were 60 Vbeta and 13 Jbeta primers. TCRdb keeps only in-frame clones here, not all; method: immunoSEQ multiplex PCR. The table shows about 140,000 clones, with roughly two thirds occurring only once. The sequence was obtained from a male donor in good health and CMV-seronegative. Sequenced input: PBMCs. The rearrangement uses TRBV28 and TRBJ1-6, with D possibly matching TRBD1 (5 bases). This CDR3 is CASSPGLDSPLHF. The CDR3 DNA follows: TGTGCCAGCAGTCCAGGGTTGGATTCACCCCTCCACTTT. Supplemented by reference TRBV28 and TRBJ1-6, the full variable domain reads DVKVTQSSRYLVKRTGEKVFLECVQDMDHENMFWYRQDPGLGLRLIYFSYDVKMKEKGDIPEGYSVSREKKERFSLILESASTNQTSMYLCASSPGLDSPLHFGNGTRLTVT.